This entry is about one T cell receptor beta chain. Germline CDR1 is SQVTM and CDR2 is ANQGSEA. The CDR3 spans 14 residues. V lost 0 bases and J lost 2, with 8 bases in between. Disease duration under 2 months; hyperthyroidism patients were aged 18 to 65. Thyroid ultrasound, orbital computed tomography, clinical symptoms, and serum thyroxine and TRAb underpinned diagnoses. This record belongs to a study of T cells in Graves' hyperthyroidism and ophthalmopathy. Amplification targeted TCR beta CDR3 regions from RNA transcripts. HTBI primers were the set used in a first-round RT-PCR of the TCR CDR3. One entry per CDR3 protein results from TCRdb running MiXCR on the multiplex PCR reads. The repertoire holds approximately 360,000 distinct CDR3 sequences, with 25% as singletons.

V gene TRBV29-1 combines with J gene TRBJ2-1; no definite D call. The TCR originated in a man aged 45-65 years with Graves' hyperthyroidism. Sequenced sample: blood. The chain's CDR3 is CSVEDRAAYNEQFF. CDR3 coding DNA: TGCAGCGTTGAAGATCGGGCAGCCTACAATGAGCAGTTCTTC.